Sequencing of this T cell receptor (beta chain) was carried out in a study of CXCR3-negative and CXCR3-positive naive CD8 T cells. For this clonotype: Its antigen remains unknown.

Whole-study results and caveats: Naive cells positive for CXCR3 carried more hydrophobic TRB CDR3s than CXCR3-negative ones.

The CDR3 totals 11 residues. In germline, CDR1 is MNHEY, CDR2 SVGEGT. Through 5' RACE with UMI labels, the TRB cDNA libraries were prepared. TCRdb re-called the 5' RACE reads and catalogs CDR3 proteins one per entry, DNA excluded. The table lists approximately 100,000 distinct CDR3 sequences, with approximately 0.4% in the top ten. The TCR was taken from a human donor in good health. Some clones in this sample may be carry-over from other donors' samples. The specimen sequenced was naive CXCR3+ CD8+ T cells from blood. The subset is: CD45RO-CCR7+CD27+CD95- naive CD8+ T cells expressing CXCR3 (TNR3+). The rearrangement uses TRBV6-2 or TRBV6-3 and TRBJ2-2. The chain's CDR3 is CASSFSGELFF.